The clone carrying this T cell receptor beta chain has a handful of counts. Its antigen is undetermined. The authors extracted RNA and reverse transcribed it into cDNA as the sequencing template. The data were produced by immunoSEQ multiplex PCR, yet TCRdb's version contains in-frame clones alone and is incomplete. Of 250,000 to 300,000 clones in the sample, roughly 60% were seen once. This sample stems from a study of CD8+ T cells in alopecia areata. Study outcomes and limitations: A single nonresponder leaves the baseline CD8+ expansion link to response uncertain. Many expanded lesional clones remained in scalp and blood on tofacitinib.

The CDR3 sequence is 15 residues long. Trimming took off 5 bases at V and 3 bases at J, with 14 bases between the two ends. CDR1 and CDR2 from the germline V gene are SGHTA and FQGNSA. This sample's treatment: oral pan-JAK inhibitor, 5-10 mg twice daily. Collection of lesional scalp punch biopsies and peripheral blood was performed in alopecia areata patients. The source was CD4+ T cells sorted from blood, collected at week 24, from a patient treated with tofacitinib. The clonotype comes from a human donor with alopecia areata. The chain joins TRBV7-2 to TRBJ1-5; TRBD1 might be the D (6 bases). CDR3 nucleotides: TGTGCCAGCAGCCTCGATCGGACAGACAATCAGCCCCAGCATTTT. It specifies CASSLDRTDNQPQHF.